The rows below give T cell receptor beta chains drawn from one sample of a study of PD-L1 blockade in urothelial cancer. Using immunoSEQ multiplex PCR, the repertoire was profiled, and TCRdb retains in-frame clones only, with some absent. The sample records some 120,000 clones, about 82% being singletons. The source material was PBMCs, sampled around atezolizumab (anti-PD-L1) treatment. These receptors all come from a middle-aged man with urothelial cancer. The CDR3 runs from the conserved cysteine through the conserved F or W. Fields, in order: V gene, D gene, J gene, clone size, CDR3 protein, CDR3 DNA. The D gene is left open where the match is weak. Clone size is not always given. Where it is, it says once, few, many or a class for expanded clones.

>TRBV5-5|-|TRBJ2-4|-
CASSLGRVDIQYF
TGTGCCAGCAGCTTGGGGAGGGTGGACATTCAGTACTTC
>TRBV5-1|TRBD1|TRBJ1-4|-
CASSFLGQPIEKLFF
TGCGCCAGCAGCTTTCTGGGACAGCCAATTGAAAAACTGTTTTTT
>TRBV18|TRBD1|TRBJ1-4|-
CASSMDRGAEKLFF
TGTGCCAGCTCAATGGACAGGGGAGCCGAAAAACTGTTTTTT
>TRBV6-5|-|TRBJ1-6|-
CASSPLSNSPLHF
TGTGCCAGCAGCCCGCTATCTAATTCACCCCTCCACTTT
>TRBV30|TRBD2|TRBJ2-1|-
CAWSTIAGGEQFF
TGTGCCTGGAGTACAATAGCGGGAGGTGAGCAGTTCTTC
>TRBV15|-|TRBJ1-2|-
CATSSSGAPRGNYGYTF
TGTGCCACCAGCAGCTCTGGGGCCCCACGCGGTAACTATGGCTACACCTTC
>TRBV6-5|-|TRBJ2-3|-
CASSYSIGAGTDTQYF
TGTGCCAGCAGTTACTCGATCGGCGCGGGCACAGATACGCAGTATTTT
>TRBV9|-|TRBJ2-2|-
CASSRGQNTGELFF
TGTGCCAGCAGCCGAGGACAGAACACCGGGGAGCTGTTTTTT
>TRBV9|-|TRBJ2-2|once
CASSVIGSAGTGELFF
TGTGCCAGCAGCGTTATAGGGTCCGCGGGCACCGGGGAGCTGTTTTTT
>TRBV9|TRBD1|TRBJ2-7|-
CASSVGQGRTYEQYF
TGTGCCAGCAGCGTGGGACAGGGGAGGACCTACGAGCAGTACTTC
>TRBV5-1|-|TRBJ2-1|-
CASSRDNYNEQFF
TGCGCCAGCAGCCGGGACAATTACAATGAGCAGTTCTTC
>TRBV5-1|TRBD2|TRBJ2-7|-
CASSYRPSGRERYEQYF
TGCGCCAGCAGCTACAGACCCTCCGGGAGGGAAAGATACGAGCAGTACTTC
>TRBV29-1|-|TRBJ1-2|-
CSVGPTGLRDYGYTF
TGCAGCGTTGGCCCGACAGGCCTTAGAGACTATGGCTACACCTTC
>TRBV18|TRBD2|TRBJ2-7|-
CASSLGLAGGYEQYF
TGTGCCAGCTCACTTGGACTAGCGGGAGGTTACGAGCAGTACTTC
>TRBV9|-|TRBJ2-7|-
CASSVGRGFSYEQYF
TGTGCCAGCAGCGTAGGCAGGGGCTTTTCCTACGAGCAGTACTTC
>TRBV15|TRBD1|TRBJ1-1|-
CATSRRQGDTEAFF
TGTGCCACCAGCCGAAGACAGGGAGACACTGAAGCTTTCTTT
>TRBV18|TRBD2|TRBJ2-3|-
CASSRMMRLANTDTQYF
TGTGCCAGCTCACGGATGATGAGACTAGCGAACACAGATACGCAGTATTTT
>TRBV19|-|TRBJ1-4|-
CASSQQGIEKLFF
TGTGCCAGTAGTCAACAGGGAATCGAAAAACTGTTTTTT
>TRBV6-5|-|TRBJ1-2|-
CASSYSPTEYGYTF
TGTGCCAGCAGTTACTCCCCGACAGAGTATGGCTACACCTTC
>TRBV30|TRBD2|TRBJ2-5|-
CAWSPGLAGQTQYF
TGTGCCTGGAGTCCTGGACTAGCTGGGCAGACCCAGTACTTC
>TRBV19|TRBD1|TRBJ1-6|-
CASRQGTGVNSPLHF
TGTGCCAGCCGGCAGGGGACAGGTGTTAATTCACCCCTCCACTTT
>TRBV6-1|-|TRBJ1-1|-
CASRATVANTEAFF
TGTGCCAGCAGGGCGACAGTGGCGAACACTGAAGCTTTCTTT
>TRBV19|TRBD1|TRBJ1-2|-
CASRDRANYGYTF
TGTGCCAGTCGAGACAGGGCTAACTATGGCTACACCTTC
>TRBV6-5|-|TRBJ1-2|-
CASSPTDNYGYTF
TGTGCCAGCAGTCCGACAGATAACTATGGCTACACCTTC
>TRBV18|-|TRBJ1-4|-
CASSRAPEKLFF
TGTGCCAGCTCACGGGCACCCGAAAAACTGTTTTTT
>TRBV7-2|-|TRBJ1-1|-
CASSLLGVRNTEAFF
TGTGCCAGCAGCTTACTCGGAGTGCGGAACACTGAAGCTTTCTTT
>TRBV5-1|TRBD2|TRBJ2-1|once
CASSTGLVEEQFF
TGCGCCAGCAGCACCGGACTAGTCGAGGAGCAGTTCTTC
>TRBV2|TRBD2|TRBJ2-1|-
CASRLAGEQFF
TGTGCCAGCAGACTAGCGGGCGAGCAGTTCTTC
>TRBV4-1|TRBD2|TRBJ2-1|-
CASSQLTSGRGNEQFF
TGCGCCAGCAGCCAGCTTACTAGCGGGAGGGGGAATGAGCAGTTCTTC
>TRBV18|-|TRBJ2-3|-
CASSPGASGSGGDTQYF
TGTGCCAGCTCACCGGGTGCGAGTGGGAGCGGCGGAGATACGCAGTATTTT
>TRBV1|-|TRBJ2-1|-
CTSSQDTGGRGAEQFF
TGCACCAGCAGCCAAGATACTGGCGGGAGAGGAGCTGAGCAGTTCTTC
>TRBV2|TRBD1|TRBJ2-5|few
CASSNGGQGGETQYF
TGTGCCAGCAGCAATGGGGGACAGGGGGGAGAGACCCAGTACTTC
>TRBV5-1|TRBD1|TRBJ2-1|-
CASSLGGGAGYYNEQFF
TGCGCCAGCAGCTTGGGAGGGGGCGCGGGTTACTACAATGAGCAGTTCTTC
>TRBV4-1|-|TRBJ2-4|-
CASSQETDLTPKLAKNIQYF
TGCGCCAGCAGCCAAGAAACGGACTTGACACCCAAACTAGCCAAAAACATTCAGTACTTC
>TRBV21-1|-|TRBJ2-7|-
CASNLFRERAGSYEQYF
TGTGCCAGCAACTTATTCCGAGAAAGGGCAGGGTCCTACGAGCAGTACTTC
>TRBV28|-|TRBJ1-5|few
CASSLGGDQPQHF
TGTGCCAGCAGTTTAGGCGGGGATCAGCCCCAGCATTTT
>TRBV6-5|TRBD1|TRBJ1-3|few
CASSRQGGNTIYF
TGTGCCAGCAGTCGACAGGGCGGAAACACCATATATTTT
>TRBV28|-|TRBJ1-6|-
CASSLLSSPLHF
TGTGCCAGCAGTTTACTTTCTTCACCCCTCCACTTT
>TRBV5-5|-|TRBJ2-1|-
CASSAADPNYNEQFF
TGTGCCAGCAGCGCGGCGGATCCCAACTACAATGAGCAGTTCTTC
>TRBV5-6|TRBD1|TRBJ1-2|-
CASSWGQGYGYTF
TGTGCCAGCAGCTGGGGACAGGGCTATGGCTACACCTTC
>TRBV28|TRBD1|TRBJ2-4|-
CASSIQGAHAKNIQYF
TGTGCCAGCAGCATACAGGGGGCGCACGCCAAAAACATTCAGTACTTC
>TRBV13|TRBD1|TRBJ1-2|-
CASSQQGFRGYTF
TGTGCCAGCAGCCAACAGGGGTTCCGGGGCTACACCTTC
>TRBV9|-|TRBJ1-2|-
CASSDRSDFYGYTF
TGTGCCAGCAGCGACAGGTCCGACTTCTATGGCTACACCTTC
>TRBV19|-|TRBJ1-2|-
CASSFQTANYGYTF
TGTGCCAGTAGTTTCCAGACAGCTAACTATGGCTACACCTTC
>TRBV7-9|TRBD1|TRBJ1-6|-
CAGLEGAPNSPLHF
TGTGCCGGCTTGGAGGGGGCTCCTAATTCACCCCTCCACTTT
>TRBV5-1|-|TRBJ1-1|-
CASSLGGSLNTEAFF
TGCGCCAGCAGCTTGGGCGGGAGTTTGAACACTGAAGCTTTCTTT
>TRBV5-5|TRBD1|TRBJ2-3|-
CASSLTGDRTDTQYF
TGTGCCAGCAGCTTAACAGGGGACCGCACAGATACGCAGTATTTT
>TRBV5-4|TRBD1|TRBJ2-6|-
CASSRDRGASGANVLTF
TGTGCCAGCAGTCGGGACAGGGGGGCCTCTGGGGCCAACGTCCTGACTTTC
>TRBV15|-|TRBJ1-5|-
CATSRARTGNQPQHF
TGTGCCACCAGCAGAGCCAGGACAGGCAATCAGCCCCAGCATTTT
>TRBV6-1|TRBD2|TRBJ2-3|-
CASSERGGRSTDTQYF
TGTGCCAGCAGTGAACGGGGCGGGAGGAGCACAGATACGCAGTATTTT
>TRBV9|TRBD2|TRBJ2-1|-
CASSAAIATSGTYNEQFF
TGTGCCAGCAGCGCCGCGATCGCCACTAGCGGGACCTACAATGAGCAGTTCTTC
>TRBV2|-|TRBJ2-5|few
CASSQGTFGETQYF
TGTGCCAGCAGTCAGGGGACATTCGGGGAGACCCAGTACTTC
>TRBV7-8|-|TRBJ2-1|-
CASSISGREADEQFF
TGTGCCAGCAGCATTAGTGGCAGGGAGGCCGATGAGCAGTTCTTC
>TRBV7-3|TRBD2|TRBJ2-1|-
CASSTTGTSGGYNEQFF
TGTGCCAGCAGCACCACCGGGACTAGCGGAGGATACAATGAGCAGTTCTTC
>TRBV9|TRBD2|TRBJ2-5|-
CASSVVGRDGETQYF
TGTGCCAGCAGCGTAGTCGGGAGGGATGGGGAGACCCAGTACTTC